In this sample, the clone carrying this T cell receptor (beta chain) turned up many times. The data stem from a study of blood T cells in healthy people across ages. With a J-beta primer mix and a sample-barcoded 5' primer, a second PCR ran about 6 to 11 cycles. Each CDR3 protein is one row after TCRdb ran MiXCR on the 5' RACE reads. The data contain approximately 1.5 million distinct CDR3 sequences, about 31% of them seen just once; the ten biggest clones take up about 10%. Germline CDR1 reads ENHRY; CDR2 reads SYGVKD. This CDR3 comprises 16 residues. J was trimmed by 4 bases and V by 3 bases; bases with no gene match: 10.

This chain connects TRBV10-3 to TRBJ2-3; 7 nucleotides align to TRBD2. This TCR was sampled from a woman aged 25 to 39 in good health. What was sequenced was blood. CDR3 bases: TGTGCCATCAGTGACCTGGGGGAGGGCCGCGCAGATACGCAGTATTTT. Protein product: CAISDLGEGRADTQYF.